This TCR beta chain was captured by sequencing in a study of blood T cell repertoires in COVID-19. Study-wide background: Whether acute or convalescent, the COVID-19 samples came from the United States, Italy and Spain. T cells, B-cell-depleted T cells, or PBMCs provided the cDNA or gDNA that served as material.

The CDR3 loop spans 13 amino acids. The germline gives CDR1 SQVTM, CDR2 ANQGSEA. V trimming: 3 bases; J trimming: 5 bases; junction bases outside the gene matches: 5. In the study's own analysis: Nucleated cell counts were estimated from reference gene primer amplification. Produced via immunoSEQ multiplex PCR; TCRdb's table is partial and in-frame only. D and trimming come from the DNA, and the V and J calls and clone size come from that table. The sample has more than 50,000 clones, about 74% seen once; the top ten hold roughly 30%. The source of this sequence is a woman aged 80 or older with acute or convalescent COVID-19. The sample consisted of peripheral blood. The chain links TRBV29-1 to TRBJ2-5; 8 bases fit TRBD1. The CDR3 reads CSVDSGGSETQYF. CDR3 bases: TGCAGCGTTGATTCAGGGGGCAGCGAGACCCAGTACTTC.